This T cell receptor beta chain was profiled in a study of OX40 agonist ivuxolimab in advanced cancers. The wider study: A mean age of roughly 62 years, range about 20 to 85, was recorded, and roughly 80% were male.

The repertoire was sequenced with immunoSEQ multiplex PCR; TCRdb's copy has only in-frame clones and lacks some. Of about 33,000 clones listed, 80% to 85% were seen once; the top ten hold approximately 22%. Autoimmune disease history or systemic immunosuppression barred patients. CDR3 size: 13 residues. Germline V CDR1 and CDR2: SGHRS, YFSETQ. V dropped 1 base and J dropped 6 bases, with 11 bases sitting between them. The clonotype originates from an adult with an advanced solid tumor such as melanoma, head and neck, liver or kidney cancer. The source material was CD4+ or CD8+ T cells sorted from blood, sampled in a trial of the OX40 agonist ivuxolimab. The J gene is TRBJ2-7, the V gene TRBV5-1; D may correspond to TRBD1 or TRBD2 (5 bases each). CDR3 in DNA: TGCGCCAGCAGCTTGATGGGGGTGGTCGAGCAGTACTTC. Protein: CASSLMGVVEQYF.